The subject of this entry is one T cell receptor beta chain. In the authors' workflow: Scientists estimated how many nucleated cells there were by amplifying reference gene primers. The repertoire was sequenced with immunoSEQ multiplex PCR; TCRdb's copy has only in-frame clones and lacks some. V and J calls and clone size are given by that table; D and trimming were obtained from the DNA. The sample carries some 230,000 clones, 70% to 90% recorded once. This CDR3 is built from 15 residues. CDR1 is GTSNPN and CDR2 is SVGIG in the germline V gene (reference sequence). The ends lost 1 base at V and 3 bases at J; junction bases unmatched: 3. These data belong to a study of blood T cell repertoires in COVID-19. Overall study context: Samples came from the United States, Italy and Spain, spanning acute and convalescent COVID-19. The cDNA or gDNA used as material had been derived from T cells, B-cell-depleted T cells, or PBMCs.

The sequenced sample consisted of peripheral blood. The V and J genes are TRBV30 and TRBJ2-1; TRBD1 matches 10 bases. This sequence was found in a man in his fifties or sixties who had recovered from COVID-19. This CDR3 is CAWSGGTGVYNEQFF. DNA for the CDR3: TGTGCCTGGAGTGGAGGGACAGGGGTCTACAATGAGCAGTTCTTC. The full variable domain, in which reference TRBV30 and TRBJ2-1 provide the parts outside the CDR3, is SQTIHQWPATLVQPVGSPLSLECTVEGTSNPNLYWYRQAAGRGLQLLFYSVGIGQISSEVPQNLSASRPQDRQFILSSKKLLLSDSGFYLCAWSGGTGVYNEQFFGPGTRLTVL.